These T cell receptor beta chains were read from a single sample in a study of OX40 agonist ivuxolimab in advanced cancers. Assay: immunoSEQ multiplex PCR; the TCRdb copy retains only in-frame clones and omits some. The sample records some 80,000 clones, around nine tenths being singletons. The sequences come from CD4+ or CD8+ T cells sorted from blood, collected in a trial of the OX40 agonist ivuxolimab. Source of these receptors: an adult with an advanced solid tumor such as melanoma, head and neck, liver or kidney cancer. CDR3s include the opening cysteine and the closing phenylalanine or tryptophan. D genes are given only for firm matches. Clone size is stated in some rows and not others, as once, few, many or a class when expanded.

TRBV4-3	-	TRBJ1-2	-	CASSQRLSGDYGYTF	TGCGCCAGCAGCCAACGGCTTTCAGGGGACTATGGCTACACCTTC
TRBV2	-	TRBJ1-4	few	CASSARTVATNEKLFF	TGTGCCAGCAGCGCCAGGACGGTTGCAACTAATGAAAAACTGTTTTTT
TRBV28	TRBD1	TRBJ1-5	-	CASSPTGGRQPQHF	TGTGCCAGCAGCCCTACAGGGGGCCGACAGCCCCAGCATTTT
TRBV27	-	TRBJ2-7	-	CASSSRTSGGYEQYF	TGTGCCAGCAGTTCCCGGACCAGCGGAGGCTACGAGCAGTACTTC
TRBV5-6	TRBD1	TRBJ1-1	-	CASSRQGARKITEAFF	TGTGCCAGCAGCCGACAGGGGGCGCGTAAGATTACTGAAGCTTTCTTT
TRBV6-1	TRBD1	TRBJ1-4	-	CASSGLRQGVENEKLFF	TGTGCCAGCAGTGGCTTAAGACAGGGGGTGGAGAATGAAAAACTGTTTTTT
TRBV4-3	-	TRBJ1-4	once	CASSQDLGLAAKKLFF	TGCGCCAGCAGCCAAGATTTAGGGTTGGCGGCAAAAAAACTGTTTTTT
TRBV6-5	-	TRBJ2-6	-	CASSYAGGAGANVLTF	TGTGCCAGCAGTTACGCAGGGGGGGCTGGGGCCAACGTCCTGACTTTC
TRBV5-1	TRBD1	TRBJ2-3	-	CASSSGQLPSTDTQYF	TGCGCCAGCAGCTCGGGACAGCTTCCTAGCACAGATACGCAGTATTTT
TRBV7-2	-	TRBJ2-5	-	CASLGGAEETQYF	TGTGCCAGCCTGGGGGGGGCAGAGGAGACCCAGTACTTC
TRBV5-1	-	TRBJ1-2	-	CASSAGGGVDYGYTF	TGCGCCAGCAGCGCCGGAGGAGGGGTTGACTATGGCTACACCTTC
TRBV5-1	-	TRBJ2-7	-	CASSGSSYEQYF	TGCGCCAGCAGTGGTAGCTCCTACGAGCAGTACTTC
TRBV6-1	-	TRBJ2-7	-	CASRYVGATYEQYF	TGTGCCAGCCGTTATGTGGGGGCTACCTACGAGCAGTACTTC
TRBV19	-	TRBJ1-2	once	CASSAANYGYTF	TGTGCCAGTAGCGCGGCTAACTATGGCTACACCTTC
TRBV29-1	TRBD1	TRBJ2-7	once	CSVEGGRGQGERYF	TGCAGCGTTGAAGGGGGACGGGGACAGGGGGAGCGGTACTTC
TRBV7-2	TRBD1	TRBJ1-6	once	CASSLQLSSRGHSPLHF	TGTGCCAGCAGCTTACAATTATCGAGCAGGGGGCATTCACCCCTCCACTTT
TRBV10-2	TRBD1	TRBJ1-1	-	CASTAQGASNTEAFF	TGCGCCAGCACAGCTCAGGGGGCGTCGAACACTGAAGCTTTCTTT
TRBV19	-	TRBJ2-6	once	CASSMLTVFFGANVLTF	TGTGCCAGTAGTATGTTGACAGTTTTCTTTGGGGCCAACGTCCTGACTTTC
TRBV4-1	TRBD1	TRBJ1-2	-	CASSKDREGRGYTF	TGCGCCAGCAGCAAGGACAGGGAAGGAAGGGGCTACACCTTC
TRBV5-1	-	TRBJ1-6	-	CASSLGGTENSPLHF	TGCGCCAGCAGCTTGGGTGGGACGGAGAATTCACCCCTCCACTTT
TRBV7-2	-	TRBJ2-2	-	CASSLATNTNTGELFF	TGTGCCAGCAGCTTAGCGACGAATACGAACACCGGGGAGCTGTTTTTT
TRBV5-1	-	TRBJ1-2	few	CASSLAPGADGYTF	TGCGCCAGCAGCTTGGCCCCGGGGGCAGATGGCTACACCTTC
TRBV6-5	-	TRBJ2-1	-	CASSSGTGSSYNEQFF	TGTGCCAGCAGTTCCGGTACAGGGAGCTCCTACAATGAGCAGTTCTTC
TRBV18	-	TRBJ1-1	-	CASSPLTTEEAFF	TGTGCCAGCTCACCGCTCACGACAGAAGAAGCTTTCTTT
TRBV27	-	TRBJ2-7	-	CASSLKSGLGGYEQYF	TGTGCCAGCAGTTTAAAAAGTGGGTTAGGGGGCTACGAGCAGTACTTC
TRBV30	-	TRBJ2-3	-	CAWSVGLTFTTDTQYF	TGTGCCTGGAGTGTGGGACTTACCTTCACCACAGATACGCAGTATTTT
TRBV2	-	TRBJ2-2	-	CASTGGTNTGELFF	TGTGCCAGCACGGGCGGGACCAACACCGGGGAGCTGTTTTTT
TRBV7-2	TRBD1	TRBJ1-4	-	CASSQDRRIEKLFF	TGTGCCAGCAGCCAGGACAGGAGGATTGAAAAACTGTTTTTT
TRBV5-6	-	TRBJ1-1	-	CASSSYGGVGTEAFF	TGTGCCAGCAGCTCTTATGGGGGGGTGGGCACTGAAGCTTTCTTT
TRBV7-9	-	TRBJ1-6	-	CASSLADSPLHF	TGTGCCAGCAGCTTAGCCGATTCACCCCTCCACTTT
TRBV11-2	-	TRBJ2-7	-	CASSRRREQYF	TGTGCCAGCAGCCGCCGGAGGGAGCAGTACTTC
TRBV18	-	TRBJ2-4	-	CASSPPGAQGRIGNIQYF	TGTGCCAGCTCACCACCGGGAGCCCAGGGGCGGATTGGGAACATTCAGTACTTC
TRBV7-8	-	TRBJ2-7	-	CASSLADGSYEQYF	TGTGCCAGCAGCTTAGCGGACGGCTCCTACGAGCAGTACTTC
TRBV30	-	TRBJ2-7	-	CAWSRRGTIGEQYF	TGTGCCTGGAGTAGGAGGGGAACCATTGGCGAGCAGTACTTC
TRBV5-1	-	TRBJ2-2	-	CASSLRYGVDLTTGELFF	TGCGCCAGCAGCCTTCGATACGGGGTGGATTTGACCACCGGGGAGCTGTTTTTT
TRBV5-5	TRBD1	TRBJ2-1	-	CASSFGQGVDNEQFF	TGTGCCAGCAGCTTCGGCCAGGGGGTAGACAATGAGCAGTTCTTC
TRBV6-5	-	TRBJ1-1	few	CASSYSGGNTEAFF	TGTGCCAGCAGTTACTCAGGGGGGAACACTGAAGCTTTCTTT
TRBV6-4	-	TRBJ1-5	once	CASSDWAGQPQHF	TGTGCCAGCAGTGACTGGGCAGGACAGCCCCAGCATTTT
TRBV4-3	-	TRBJ2-5	once	CASSQREYQETQYF	TGCGCCAGCAGCCAGAGGGAGTACCAAGAGACCCAGTACTTC
TRBV18	TRBD1	TRBJ1-2	-	CASSLGQKYGYTF	TGTGCCAGCTCACTGGGACAGAAATATGGCTACACCTTC
TRBV29-1	-	TRBJ2-7	-	CSVEISRSSGQYF	TGCAGCGTTGAAATCAGCCGAAGCTCCGGGCAGTACTTC
TRBV7-6	-	TRBJ2-7	few	CASSLGPSRSYEQYF	TGTGCCAGCAGCTTAGGGCCCTCCAGATCCTACGAGCAGTACTTC
TRBV7-9	-	TRBJ1-4	-	CASSLDQGEKLFF	TGTGCCAGCAGCTTAGACCAGGGGGAAAAACTGTTTTTT
TRBV6-5	-	TRBJ2-7	-	CASSYRTGNPRYEQYF	TGTGCCAGCAGTTACCGGACGGGGAATCCTCGCTACGAGCAGTACTTC
TRBV11-2	TRBD1	TRBJ2-5	once	CASSLWTPGQPYQETQYF	TGTGCCAGCAGCTTATGGACTCCGGGACAGCCGTACCAAGAGACCCAGTACTTC